A selection of T cell receptor beta chains follows, all from one sample in a study of OX40 agonist ivuxolimab in advanced cancers. The protocol was immunoSEQ multiplex PCR, while the TCRdb copy is restricted to in-frame clones and leaves out a portion. The profile shows around 100,000 clones, roughly 89% of them singletons. The source was CD4+ or CD8+ T cells sorted from blood, collected in a trial of the OX40 agonist ivuxolimab. The receptors stem from an adult with an advanced solid tumor such as melanoma, head and neck, liver or kidney cancer. Each CDR3 is given with its conserved first and last residue. A D gene is named only where the DNA matches it firmly. The size entry is marked missing in some rows and otherwise reads once, few, many or a size class.

>TRBJ2-3|TRBD2|.|TRBV5-4
CASSLDLAGGSSTDTQYF
TGTGCCAGCAGCTTGGACCTAGCGGGGGGCTCTAGCACAGATACGCAGTATTTT
>TRBJ2-3|TRBD2|.|TRBV5-1
CASSLALAGAYTDTQYF
TGCGCCAGCAGCTTGGCACTAGCGGGGGCCTACACAGATACGCAGTATTTT
>TRBJ2-7|.|.|TRBV15
CATSRDRYQGIDEQYF
TGTGCCACCAGCAGAGATCGGTATCAGGGGATAGACGAGCAGTACTTC
>TRBJ2-3|.|.|TRBV30
CAWSVDPAVPEQYF
TGTGCCTGGAGCGTAGACCCCGCCGTCCCCGAGCAGTATTTT
>TRBJ1-1|TRBD1|.|TRBV29-1
CSVEFIRGSNGAFF
TGCAGCGTTGAGTTTATCAGGGGGTCTAACGGGGCTTTCTTT
>TRBJ1-5|.|.|TRBV30
CAWGMSGGGQPQHF
TGTGCCTGGGGGATGTCAGGAGGGGGGCAGCCCCAGCATTTT
>TRBJ2-5|.|.|TRBV19
CASSRQGLRETQYF
TGTGCCAGTAGTAGGCAGGGCCTAAGGGAGACCCAGTACTTC
>TRBJ1-5|.|once|TRBV6-1
CASTDSNQPQHF
TGTGCCAGCACGGATAGCAATCAGCCCCAGCATTTT
>TRBJ2-3|.|few|TRBV18
CASSSERAGATDTQYF
TGTGCCAGCTCATCAGAACGGGCAGGGGCCACAGATACGCAGTATTTT
>TRBJ2-7|.|.|TRBV5-6
CASKSGQVSSPYEQYF
TGTGCCAGCAAGAGTGGGCAGGTTAGTAGCCCCTACGAGCAGTACTTC
>TRBJ2-3|.|.|TRBV2
CASSDWGTDTQYF
TGTGCCAGCAGTGATTGGGGGACAGATACGCAGTATTTT
>TRBJ1-2|TRBD1|.|TRBV19
CASTAGQGVSSYTF
TGTGCCAGTACCGCGGGACAGGGAGTGAGCAGCTACACCTTC
>TRBJ2-7|.|few|TRBV5-1
CASSVDSYEQYF
TGCGCCAGCAGCGTCGACAGCTACGAGCAGTACTTC
>TRBJ2-1|TRBD1|.|TRBV18
CASSLGQGLDEQFF
TGTGCCAGCTCACTTGGACAGGGACTGGATGAGCAGTTCTTC
>TRBJ1-3|.|.|TRBV27
CASSLWGGDTWICAGNTIYF
TGTGCCAGCAGTTTATGGGGGGGGGACACATGGATCTGCGCTGGAAACACCATATATTTT
>TRBJ1-3|.|few|TRBV29-1
CSVEDLRGDTIYF
TGCAGCGTTGAAGATCTTAGGGGTGACACCATATATTTT
>TRBJ2-2|.|once|TRBV19
CASSIDDPGELFF
TGTGCCAGTAGTATAGATGACCCCGGGGAGCTGTTTTTT
>TRBJ1-2|TRBD1|.|TRBV7-2
CASSTGTGGVRYTF
TGTGCCAGCAGCACGGGGACAGGGGGCGTGCGCTACACCTTC
>TRBJ1-5|.|.|TRBV27
CASSFREGQPQHF
TGTGCCAGCAGCTTCCGTGAGGGTCAGCCCCAGCATTTT
>TRBJ1-2|TRBD1|.|TRBV7-9
CASSPGTDYGYTF
TGTGCCAGCAGCCCCGGGACAGATTATGGCTACACCTTC
>TRBJ1-1|TRBD1|.|TRBV30
CAWSSAGTGGSKAFF
TGTGCCTGGAGTAGTGCCGGGACAGGGGGAAGTAAAGCTTTCTTT
>TRBJ2-5|.|.|TRBV19
CASKVSGAGETQYF
TGTGCCAGTAAGGTTAGCGGTGCAGGGGAGACCCAGTACTTC
>TRBJ2-3|.|.|TRBV6-1
CASSEGWGDTQYF
TGTGCCAGCAGTGAAGGTTGGGGAGATACGCAGTATTTT
>TRBJ2-1|.|.|TRBV21-1
CASSKRNGYNEQFF
TGTGCCAGCAGCAAAAGAAACGGGTACAATGAGCAGTTCTTC
>TRBJ2-5|TRBD2|.|TRBV5-1
CASSLIWREGETQYF
TGCGCCAGCAGCTTGATTTGGCGGGAGGGCGAGACCCAGTACTTC
>TRBJ2-6|.|.|TRBV12-2
CASRLAPLIGRSLETGANVLTF
TGTGCAAGTCGCTTAGCGCCGCTGATAGGGCGGAGTTTAGAGACTGGGGCCAACGTCCTGACTTTC
>TRBJ2-5|.|.|TRBV7-2
CASSLLETQYF
TGTGCCAGCAGCTTATTGGAGACCCAGTACTTC
>TRBJ2-6|.|.|TRBV29-1
CSVEVGPWGGANVLTF
TGCAGCGTTGAAGTCGGACCCTGGGGGGGGGCCAACGTCCTGACTTTC
>TRBJ1-4|.|.|TRBV27
CASSFTGRNEKLFF
TGTGCCAGCAGTTTTACGGGACGTAATGAAAAACTGTTTTTT
>TRBJ1-5|.|.|TRBV5-1
CASSLGGTQPQHF
TGCGCCAGCAGCTTGGGAGGGACACAGCCCCAGCATTTT
>TRBJ2-1|TRBD2|.|TRBV11-3
CASSSLAGGRDEQFF
TGTGCCAGCAGCTCCCTAGCGGGAGGGAGGGATGAGCAGTTCTTC
>TRBJ2-7|.|.|TRBV19
CASSTTQGFEQYF
TGTGCCAGTAGTACCACGCAGGGGTTCGAGCAGTACTTC
>TRBJ2-3|.|.|TRBV7-8
CASSTIRGATDTQYF
TGTGCCAGCAGCACTATCAGGGGAGCCACAGATACGCAGTATTTT
>TRBJ1-5|.|few|TRBV19
CASSLSTGGNQPQHF
TGTGCCAGTAGTCTCTCGACAGGAGGCAATCAGCCCCAGCATTTT
>TRBJ2-3|.|.|TRBV7-3
CASSLSVSDTQYF
TGTGCCAGCAGCTTATCCGTTTCGGATACGCAGTATTTT
>TRBJ1-6|.|few|TRBV30
CAWREGFNSPLHF
TGTGCCTGGAGGGAGGGATTTAATTCACCCCTCCACTTT
>TRBJ2-1|.|.|TRBV9
CASTQGGNEQFF
TGTGCCAGCACCCAGGGGGGCAATGAGCAGTTCTTC
>TRBJ1-1|.|.|TRBV6-1
CASSSSGFAEAFF
TGTGCCAGCAGTTCCTCGGGGTTCGCTGAAGCTTTCTTT
>TRBJ2-1|.|.|TRBV5-6
CASRIRGAGNNEQFF
TGTGCCAGCAGAATTCGGGGGGCGGGGAACAATGAGCAGTTCTTC
>TRBJ2-7|TRBD1|.|TRBV2
CASSRQGGYEQYF
TGTGCCAGCTCGAGACAGGGCGGGTACGAGCAGTACTTC
>TRBJ2-7|TRBD2|.|TRBV6-5
CASSYSAGGSYEQYF
TGTGCCAGCAGTTACTCGGCGGGGGGGTCCTACGAGCAGTACTTC
>TRBJ1-5|.|.|TRBV10-3
CAISPGGDRNQPQHF
TGTGCCATCAGCCCTGGAGGGGACCGGAATCAGCCCCAGCATTTT
>TRBJ1-2|TRBD1|.|TRBV29-1
CSTRQGQANYGYTF
TGCAGCACCCGACAGGGCCAAGCTAACTATGGCTACACCTTC
>TRBJ2-7|TRBD2|once|TRBV5-1
CASSLGGGSYEQYF
TGCGCCAGCAGCTTGGGCGGGGGCTCCTACGAGCAGTACTTC
>TRBJ2-7|TRBD2|.|TRBV27
CAISRTSGSTYEQYF
TGTGCCATCTCCCGGACTAGCGGGTCCACCTACGAGCAGTACTTC
>TRBJ2-1|TRBD2|.|TRBV9
CASSGTSGGYNEQFF
TGTGCCAGCAGCGGGACTAGCGGGGGCTACAATGAGCAGTTCTTC
>TRBJ2-2|.|.|TRBV19
CASSLLQGRVLGELFF
TGTGCCAGTAGTTTACTACAGGGGAGGGTACTCGGGGAGCTGTTTTTT
>TRBJ2-1|TRBD1|.|TRBV5-1
CASGTGAGQGAYEQFF
TGCGCCAGCGGAACTGGGGCGGGACAGGGGGCCTATGAGCAGTTCTTC
>TRBJ1-1|TRBD1|.|TRBV7-3
CASSSTGAEAFF
TGTGCCAGCAGCTCTACAGGGGCTGAAGCTTTCTTT
>TRBJ1-2|.|.|TRBV19
CASSIPFYGYTF
TGTGCCAGTAGTATACCCTTCTATGGCTACACCTTC
>TRBJ1-4|.|.|TRBV10-3
CAISAGTAEKLFF
TGTGCCATCAGCGCCGGGACGGCAGAAAAACTGTTTTTT
>TRBJ2-5|.|.|TRBV28
CASSFPMAQETQYF
TGTGCCAGCAGTTTCCCAATGGCGCAAGAGACCCAGTACTTC
>TRBJ1-2|.|.|TRBV6-1
CASGGYGYGYTF
TGTGCCAGCGGGGGTTATGGCTATGGCTACACCTTC
>TRBJ1-1|.|.|TRBV30
CAWSGIVINTEAFF
TGTGCCTGGAGTGGGATAGTAATCAACACTGAAGCTTTCTTT
>TRBJ1-5|.|.|TRBV30
CAWSVRTRTPQPQHF
TGTGCCTGGAGTGTACGGACCCGGACGCCCCAGCCCCAGCATTTT